The 32 T cell receptor beta chains below all came from one sample that was sequenced in a study of CD8 T cells in ankylosing spondylitis. Notes on the study in general: Among TCR beta sequences, a motif of 7 to 9 highly homologous variants appeared characteristic of ankylosing spondylitis blood.

TCRdb passed the 5' RACE reads through MiXCR, listing each CDR3 protein once. Of some 130,000 distinct CDR3 sequences in the sample, roughly 18% are singletons; the top ten hold 25% to 40%. For these receptors, no antigen is known. Sequenced sample: blood, either unsorted or a sorted T cell fraction (not recorded which). These receptors were taken from a male donor with ankylosing spondylitis.

The chain has TRBV7-2 and TRBJ2-7; D may be TRBD2 (5 bases). This CDR3 contains 15 residues. The ends were cut back, 5 bases at V and 2 bases at J, with 16 bases in the middle. Germline V gene sequence: CDR1 SGHTA, CDR2 FQGNSA. CDR3 DNA sequence: TGTGCCAGCAGCCCCTGGAGGAGCGGAGCCTACGAGCAGTACTTC. It codes for CASSPWRSGAYEQYF.

This clonotype was counted between two and nine times. This chain connects TRBV27 to TRBJ2-1; 8 nucleotides match TRBD1. From germline, CDR1 is MNHEY and CDR2 SMNVEV (reference sequence). This CDR3 contains 13 residues. V gave up 6 bases and J gave up 7 bases; unmatched junction bases: 5. The CDR3 bases are TGTGCCAGCAGACAGGGGGGAAGTAATGAGCAGTTCTTC. Translating gives CASRQGGSNEQFF.

The CDR3: CASSPPGTGGTDTQYF. CDR3 bases: TGTGCCAGCAGTCCTCCCGGGACAGGGGGCACAGATACGCAGTATTTT. The chain links TRBV28 to TRBJ2-3, with TRBD1 matching over 10 bases. With V trimmed by 5 bases and J by 1 base, 6 bases remained unmatched. This CDR3 region has 16 residues. The germline gives CDR1 MDHEN, CDR2 SYDVKM.

The genes are TRBV5-6 and TRBJ2-7, with 7 positions matching TRBD1. This CDR3 region has 13 residues. The V and J ends lost 0 bases and 10 bases, in that order; junction bases with no gene match: 7. CDR1 is SGHDT and CDR2 is YYEEEE in the germline V gene. The CDR3 DNA reads TGTGCCAGCAGCTTGGCGCAGGGGGTGAAACAGTACTTC. Its translation: CASSLAQGVKQYF.

The chain combines TRBV4-2 with TRBJ2-7; TRBD1 aligns across 8 bases. Germline V gene sequence: CDR1 LGHNA, CDR2 YNFKEQ. The length of the CDR3 is 13 residues. With V trimmed by 8 bases and J by 2 bases, 5 bases remained unmatched. CDR3 nucleotide sequence: TGTGCCAGCCAGGACAGGGCCACCTACGAGCAGTACTTC. This sequence encodes CASQDRATYEQYF.

This clonotype was seen more than once but under ten times. V gene TRBV12-3 or TRBV12-4 combines with J gene TRBJ2-1; TRBD2 is a possible D gene (6 bases). The ends were cut back, 6 bases at V and 6 bases at J, with 12 bases in the middle. This CDR3 contains 13 residues. The CDR3 sequence is CASSRTSINEQFF. As DNA, the CDR3 is TGTGCCAGCAGCCGCACTAGCATCAATGAGCAGTTCTTC.

J is TRBJ1-2 and V is TRBV7-9; D might be TRBD1 (5 bases). Germline assignment: CDR1 SEHNR and CDR2 FQNEAQ (reference sequence). Deletions cut 5 bases from V and 4 bases from J, with 14 bases between. The CDR3 runs to 14 residues. The CDR3 DNA reads TGTGCCAGCAGCCCAGGACAAGCAACCTATGGCTACACCTTC. This gives the protein CASSPGQATYGYTF.

The chain recombines TRBV6-1 with TRBJ1-1; possible D gene TRBD1, 5 bases. The length of the CDR3 is 16 residues. Germline V gene sequence: CDR1 MNHNS, CDR2 SASEGT. The ends were cut back, 6 bases at V and 4 bases at J, with 21 bases in the middle. The CDR3 coding sequence is TGTGCCAGCAGCCCGGATGGGGGATTTCTCCGCACTGAAGCTTTCTTT. Residues: CASSPDGGFLRTEAFF.

This clonotype was observed a few times. The CDR3 protein is CASSVAGRDTGELFF. CDR3 nucleotides: TGTGCCAGCAGCGTAGCAGGCCGGGACACCGGGGAGCTGTTTTTT. The chain joins TRBV9 to TRBJ2-2; D is undetermined. This CDR3 region has 15 residues. Germline CDR1 and CDR2: SGDLS and YYNGEE. V was pared by 0 bases and J by 3 bases, with 9 bases between.

The chain recombines TRBV19 with TRBJ2-1, with D possibly being TRBD1 (5 bases). The length of the CDR3 is 11 residues. CDR1 is LNHDA and CDR2 is SQIVND in the germline V gene (reference sequence). V was cut by 5 bases and J by 15 bases, with 14 bases left in between. Written as DNA, the CDR3 is TGTGCCAGTAGTGTTGGGGCTCCGTTGTTCTTC. It yields the protein CASSVGAPLFF.

This clonotype was detected only a few times. V is TRBV28 and J is TRBJ2-7; D might be TRBD2 (5 bases). V lost 3 bases, J lost 2 bases, and 8 bases lay in between. The germline CDR1 and CDR2 sequences are MDHEN and SYDVKM. The CDR3 loop spans 13 amino acids. The CDR3 sequence: CASSFTGTYEQYF. The CDR3, as DNA: TGTGCCAGCAGTTTTACGGGGACCTACGAGCAGTACTTC.

The chain joins TRBV7-9 to TRBJ2-7; D not resolved. Trimming pared 5 bases from V and 0 bases from J, leaving 11 bases between. This CDR3 has 14 residues. The germline CDR1 and CDR2 sequences are SEHNR and FQNEAQ (reference sequence). CDR3 DNA: TGTGCCAGCAGCGCGGACGGTAGCTCCTACGAGCAGTACTTC. Translation: CASSADGSSYEQYF.

This clonotype came up a few times. This rearrangement joins TRBV6-2 or TRBV6-3 to TRBJ2-2, with D tentatively TRBD1 (5 bases). There are 11 residues in the CDR3. The V gene lost 6 bases and the J gene lost 9 bases, with 8 bases spanning the gap. Germline V gives CDR1 MNHEY, CDR2 SVGEGT. CDR3 amino acids: CASSTGRELFF. DNA of the CDR3: TGTGCCAGCAGCACAGGTCGGGAGCTGTTTTTT.

This clonotype showed up many times. The chain combines TRBV28 with TRBJ2-3, with unresolved D. V was shortened by 8 bases and J by 1 base, with 7 bases between the two germline ends. The CDR3 has 12 amino acids. Per germline, CDR1 MDHEN and CDR2 SYDVKM. CDR3 DNA sequence: TGTGCCAGCGGGCTTCGCACAGATACGCAGTATTTT. This encodes CASGLRTDTQYF.

The chain couples TRBV11-2 to TRBJ2-1; the D gene is possibly TRBD2 (5 bases). The CDR3 has 12 residues. The germline V and J ends were trimmed by 4 bases and 7 bases, with 8 bases remaining between them. Germline CDR1 is SGHAT and CDR2 is FQNNGV. CDR3 sequence reads: CASSSRGNEQFF. In DNA form, the CDR3 reads TGTGCCAGCAGCTCGAGAGGGAATGAGCAGTTCTTC.

The V gene is TRBV4-1, the J gene TRBJ1-5; D is uncertain. V dropped 3 bases and J dropped 9 bases, with 12 bases sitting between them. The CDR3 extends over 13 amino acids. Germline CDR1 MGHRA, CDR2 YSYEKL. The CDR3 bases are TGCGCCAGCAGCCAGGAACCGGGTGGGCCCCAGCATTTT. It is translated as CASSQEPGGPQHF.

The rearrangement uses TRBV2 and TRBJ2-3; 16 nucleotides match TRBD2. V trimming: 6 bases; J trimming: 4 bases; junction bases outside the gene matches: 13. This CDR3 is built from 19 residues. Germline CDR1 SNHLY, CDR2 FYNNEI. CDR3 residues: CASSGTSGRAGVQADTQYF. The CDR3 DNA reads TGTGCCAGCAGCGGGACTAGCGGGAGGGCCGGAGTTCAGGCAGATACGCAGTATTTT.

V usage is TRBV10-3 and J usage is TRBJ2-7; no definite D call. The germline V gene encodes CDR1 ENHRY and CDR2 SYGVKD. Trimming cost V 3 bases and J 4 bases, with 7 bases left between them. This CDR3 comprises 12 residues. CDR3 in amino acids: CAISERVYEQYF. The CDR3 DNA reads TGTGCCATCAGTGAACGGGTATACGAGCAGTACTTC.

This clonotype was observed a handful of times. The chain links TRBV28 to TRBJ1-1; TRBD1 might be the D (5 bases). Trimming removed 2 bases from V and 5 bases from J, with 12 bases in between. The CDR3 is 14 residues long. Germline CDR1 MDHEN, CDR2 SYDVKM. The CDR3 nucleotides are TGTGCCAGCAGTTTAAGGGGCGAGGGGACTGAAGCTTTCTTT. This encodes CASSLRGEGTEAFF.

The J gene is TRBJ2-7, the V gene TRBV27; D not certain. This CDR3 region has 14 residues. In germline, CDR1 is MNHEY, CDR2 SMNVEV (reference sequence). Trimming left V 7 bases short and J 7 bases short, with 20 bases between. CDR3 nucleotide sequence: TGTGCCAGCAATGCGCCCGGGCCCTCCGGGGAGCAGTACTTC. The encoded protein is CASNAPGPSGEQYF.

In nucleotides, the CDR3 is TGTGCCACCAGCCCCGGGACAACCTACGAGCAGTACTTC. Translating it yields CATSPGTTYEQYF. The genes are TRBV15 and TRBJ2-7, with D perhaps TRBD1 (6 bases). Germline assignment: CDR1 LNHNV and CDR2 YYDKDF (reference sequence). Trimming pared 5 bases from V and 2 bases from J, leaving 10 bases between. The CDR3 loop spans 13 amino acids.

The CDR3 is CASSYSGLPQDEQFF. CDR3 nucleotide sequence: TGTGCCAGCAGCTATTCGGGACTACCTCAGGATGAGCAGTTCTTC. The genes are TRBV3-1 and TRBJ2-1; TRBD2 matches 7 bases. The V gene's germline CDR1 is LGHDT and CDR2 YNNKEL (reference sequence). This CDR3 is built from 15 residues. The trim removed 5 bases at V and 8 bases at J, leaving 12 bases unmatched.

This clonotype was recorded many times. This chain connects TRBV29-1 to TRBJ2-2, with D unresolved. The CDR3 has 13 amino acids. The V gene lost 5 bases and the J gene lost 1 base, with 8 bases spanning the gap. CDR1 and CDR2 (germline): SQVTM, ANQGSEA. CDR3 amino acids: CSVLDGNTGELFF. Written as DNA, the CDR3 is TGCAGCGTTCTGGACGGGAACACCGGGGAGCTGTTTTTT.

V and J are TRBV3-1 and TRBJ2-7; TRBD2 matches 8 bases. Germline V gene sequence: CDR1 LGHDT, CDR2 YNNKEL (reference sequence). The CDR3 has 15 amino acids. J gave up 5 bases and V 4 bases, and 10 bases lay outside the gene matches. The CDR3 nucleotides read TGTGCCAGCAGCCCCGGGGTAGCGGGATCCCACGAGCAGTACTTC. This sequence encodes CASSPGVAGSHEQYF.

The chain carries TRBV6-1 and TRBJ1-5, with D possibly TRBD1 on 5 matching bases. The CDR3 runs to 17 residues. Germline CDR1 and CDR2: MNHNS and SASEGT. Trimming took off 7 bases at V and 3 bases at J, with 22 bases between the two ends. CDR3 DNA sequence: TGTGCCAGCAACCCTACCCTGGGGGAAAGGGACAATCAGCCCCAGCATTTT. Its protein is CASNPTLGERDNQPQHF.

The rearrangement joins TRBV29-1 to TRBJ2-7; 7 bases agree with TRBD2. The CDR3 spans 12 residues. V lost 4 bases and J lost 5; bases outside the gene matches: 5. Germline V gene lookup returns CDR1 SQVTM and CDR2 ANQGSEA. The CDR3 bases are TGCAGCGTTGCGACTAGCAGAAACGAGCAGTACTTC. Its protein is CSVATSRNEQYF.

This clonotype was counted between two and nine times. The CDR3 sequence: CASSYVYPGTQHF. Here the CDR3 DNA reads TGTGCCAGCAGTTACGTCTACCCCGGGACCCAGCATTTT. The J gene is TRBJ1-5, the V gene TRBV6-2 or TRBV6-3, with unresolved D. V lost 2 bases and J lost 11, with 13 bases in between. The CDR3 loop spans 13 amino acids. Germline V gives CDR1 MNHEY, CDR2 SVGEGT.

The V and J genes are TRBV4-1 and TRBJ2-1, with D possibly called TRBD1 or TRBD2 (7 bases each). The CDR3 is 20 residues long. CDR1 and CDR2 from the germline V gene are MGHRA and YSYEKL. V lost 3 bases to trimming and J lost 0 bases, with 24 bases between them. The chain's CDR3 is CASSQGGGQSMWSSYNEQFF. The CDR3 DNA reads TGCGCCAGCAGCCAGGGAGGGGGACAGTCAATGTGGAGCTCCTACAATGAGCAGTTCTTC.

The chain employs TRBV4-3 and TRBJ1-6; possibly TRBD1 for D (6 bases). Germline V lookup: CDR1 LGHNA, CDR2 YSLEER. The CDR3 sequence is 16 residues long. Trimming pared 3 bases from V and 8 bases from J, leaving 17 bases between. The chain's CDR3 is CASSQELQGSYSPLHF. The CDR3 DNA reads as TGCGCCAGCAGCCAGGAACTACAGGGTTCCTATTCACCCCTCCACTTT.

Only a few counts were recorded for this clonotype. This chain links TRBV21-1 with TRBJ2-4. TRBV21-1 is annotated as a pseudogene. The CDR3 totals 15 residues. Written as DNA, the CDR3 is TGTGCCAGCAGCAAGCTACCGACGACCAAAAACATTCAGTACTTC. It is translated as CASSKLPTTKNIQYF.

This clonotype occurred a few times. The rearrangement links TRBV12-3 or TRBV12-4 to TRBJ2-3; 7 nucleotides agree with TRBD1. The CDR3 covers 16 residues. The V segment lost 5 bases and the J segment 3 bases; nucleotides outside the gene matches: 11. CDR3: CASSPPTGFSTDTQYF. CDR3 bases: TGTGCCAGCAGTCCCCCGACAGGGTTCTCTACAGATACGCAGTATTTT.

In its sample, this clonotype was seen a few times. The genes are TRBV5-6 and TRBJ1-5, with D possibly being TRBD1 (5 bases). Deletions cut 0 bases from V and 2 bases from J, with 9 bases between. CDR3 length: 15 amino acids. Germline CDR1 and CDR2: SGHDT and YYEEEE. In DNA form, the CDR3 reads TGTGCCAGCAGCTTGGCCGGACAAGGCAATCAGCCCCAGCATTTT. Amino acids: CASSLAGQGNQPQHF. Variable domain in full (rest from reference TRBV5-6 and TRBJ1-5): DAGVTQSPTHLIKTRGQQVTLRCSPKSGHDTVSWYQQALGQGPQFIFQYYEEEERQRGNFPDRFSGHQFPNYSSELNVNALLLGDSALYLCASSLAGQGNQPQHFGDGTRLSIL.